These 29 T cell receptor beta chains were all obtained from the same sample, sequenced in a study of blood T cell repertoires in COVID-19. The data were produced by immunoSEQ multiplex PCR, yet TCRdb's version contains in-frame clones alone and is incomplete. Of 150,000 or so clones in the sample, roughly 90% were seen once. The sample consisted of peripheral blood. The source is a man aged 25 to 40 with COVID-19, enrolled during active disease.

The J gene is TRBJ1-2, the V gene TRBV7-9; TRBD1 matches at 9 bases. The CDR3 is made up of 14 amino acids. The ends lost 5 bases at V and 6 bases at J; junction bases unmatched: 7. CDR1 and CDR2 (germline): SEHNR, FQNEAQ (reference sequence). The DNA for the CDR3 is TGTGCCAGCAGCCCCGACAGGGGGGGGAATGGCTACACCTTC. It is translated as CASSPDRGGNGYTF. Full variable domain (remainder filled in from reference TRBV7-9 and TRBJ1-2): DTGVSQNPRHKITKRGQNVTFRCDPISEHNRLYWYRQTLGQGPEFLTYFQNEAQLEKSRLLSDRFSAERPKGSFSTLEIQRTEQGDSAMYLCASSPDRGGNGYTFGSGTRLTVV.

The chain joins TRBV29-1 to TRBJ2-5; tentatively, D is TRBD1 (6 bases). Per germline, CDR1 SQVTM and CDR2 ANQGSEA. V dropped 5 bases and J dropped 1 base, with 17 bases sitting between them. The CDR3 has 15 amino acids. The DNA for the CDR3 is TGCAGCGTTCCTGAGCCCAGGGGCCTCCAAGAGACCCAGTACTTC. Amino acid sequence: CSVPEPRGLQETQYF.

The chain recombines TRBV7-8 with TRBJ2-3, with D tentatively TRBD1 (7 bases). CDR3 length: 13 residues. Germline values: CDR1 SGHVS, CDR2 FQNEAQ. The V end lost 5 bases, the J end lost 4 bases, and 10 bases lay between the germline ends. The CDR3, as DNA: TGTGCCAGCAGCGGAGGGACAGCAGATACGCAGTATTTT. This gives the protein CASSGGTADTQYF.

This clone was counted only a few times. The chain employs TRBV7-2 and TRBJ2-2; 8 bases are a match to TRBD1. CDR1 and CDR2 (germline): SGHTA, FQGNSA. CDR3 size: 13 residues. Losses at the gene ends were 8 bases for V and 7 bases for J; bases not matched to a gene: 6. DNA for the CDR3: TGTGCCAGCGCGGGACAGGTGGTCGGGGAGCTGTTTTTT. This encodes CASAGQVVGELFF.

The rearrangement joins TRBV10-3 to TRBJ1-2, with 7 bases lining up with TRBD1. Germline V gene lookup returns CDR1 ENHRY and CDR2 SYGVKD. The junction had 5 bases not matched to a gene; V was cut back by 10 bases and J by 3 bases. This CDR3 is built from 12 residues. The CDR3 DNA is TGTGCCAGTACAGGGGAGGACTATGGCTACACCTTC. Encoded protein: CASTGEDYGYTF.

The V call is TRBV10-3, the J call TRBJ2-7; 13 nucleotides align to TRBD2. CDR1 ENHRY and CDR2 SYGVKD come from the germline V gene. Losses at the gene ends were 4 bases for V and 2 bases for J; bases not matched to a gene: 2. The CDR3 extends over 15 amino acids. The CDR3 region is CAISAGTSGTYEQYF. The CDR3 bases are TGTGCCATCAGTGCCGGGACTAGCGGGACCTACGAGCAGTACTTC.

CDR3 in amino acids: CASSLGSGYNEQFF. CDR3 nucleotide sequence: TGTGCCAGCAGCTTAGGGTCGGGTTACAATGAGCAGTTCTTC. The chain recombines TRBV7-9 with TRBJ2-1; no reliable D call. This CDR3 is built from 14 residues. V lost 1 base and J 4 bases, leaving 8 bases between the germline ends. The germline CDR1 and CDR2 sequences are SEHNR and FQNEAQ (reference sequence).

The chain couples TRBV6-5 to TRBJ1-2; 7 bases are a match to TRBD1. Trimming cost V 6 bases and J 7 bases; bases outside gene matches: 8. This CDR3 comprises 13 residues. CDR1 and CDR2 from the germline V gene are MNHEY and SVGAGI. DNA of the CDR3: TGTGCCAGCAGCCCGGACAGGTTGCGTGGCTACACCTTC. It yields the protein CASSPDRLRGYTF.

V and J are TRBV11-3 and TRBJ2-2; unclear D gene. Trimming removed 2 bases at V and 3 bases at J, with 4 bases between. The CDR3 length is 13 residues. Germline CDR1 is SGHNT and CDR2 is YENEEA. Here the CDR3 reads CASSLTYTGELFF. The CDR3 DNA reads as TGTGCCAGCAGCTTAACATACACCGGGGAGCTGTTTTTT.

The rearrangement links TRBV12-3 or TRBV12-4 to TRBJ2-1; maybe TRBD2 (6 bases). Trimming stripped 2 bases from V and 10 bases from J, with 12 bases between. This CDR3 has 13 amino acids. This chain's CDR3 is CASSLSSRGEQFF. The CDR3 bases are TGTGCCAGCAGTTTATCTAGTCGGGGGGAGCAGTTCTTC.

The chain has TRBV20-1 and TRBJ1-5; TRBD1 aligns across 7 bases. Germline V lookup: CDR1 DFQATT, CDR2 SNEGSKA (reference sequence). V lost 3 bases and J lost 16; bases outside the gene matches: 15. This CDR3 is 13 amino acids long. CDR3 coding DNA: TGCAGTGCTAGTTCGGAATCCGGGACAGTGGGCCATTTT. Encoded protein: CSASSESGTVGHF.

The chain carries TRBV7-2 and TRBJ1-1; TRBD1 aligns across 8 bases. The trim removed 5 bases at V and 3 bases at J, leaving 8 bases unmatched. CDR3 length: 15 residues. From germline, CDR1 is SGHTA and CDR2 FQGNSA. CDR3 bases: TGTGCCAGCAGCCGCCAGGGGGCCGGGGACACTGAAGCTTTCTTT. Protein: CASSRQGAGDTEAFF. Complete variable domain (other parts from reference TRBV7-2 and TRBJ1-1): GAGVSQSPSNKVTEKGKDVELRCDPISGHTALYWYRQSLGQGLEFLIYFQGNSAPDKSGLPSDRFSAERTGGSVSTLTIQRTQQEDSAVYLCASSRQGAGDTEAFFGQGTRLTVV.

This chain uses TRBV19 with TRBJ2-7; 10 bases match TRBD1. In germline, CDR1 is LNHDA, CDR2 SQIVND (reference sequence). The CDR3 sequence is 16 residues long. Unmatched junction bases numbered 8, after V lost 3 bases and J lost 3 bases. This CDR3 is CASSITGTGVFYEQYF. As DNA, the CDR3 is TGTGCCAGTAGTATTACCGGGACAGGGGTTTTCTACGAGCAGTACTTC.

The chain combines TRBV28 with TRBJ2-7, with D possibly TRBD2 on 6 matching bases. Per the germline V gene, CDR1 is MDHEN and CDR2 is SYDVKM. V was cut by 4 bases and J by 2 bases, with 18 bases left in between. The CDR3 sequence is 16 residues long. Written as DNA, the CDR3 is TGTGCCAGCAGTTCGTCCCCGGGTCTAGCGCCCTACGAGCAGTACTTC. Its protein product is CASSSSPGLAPYEQYF.

This clone was seen a single time. V gene TRBV19 combines with J gene TRBJ2-7; 7 positions match TRBD2. V shed 0 bases, J shed 0 bases, and the junction held 5 bases outside the gene matches. This CDR3 spans 16 amino acids. Looked up from germline, CDR1 is LNHDA and CDR2 is SQIVND (reference sequence). The CDR3 coding sequence is TGTGCCAGTAGTATAGATGCGGGGGAAAGCTCCTACGAGCAGTACTTC. It is translated as CASSIDAGESSYEQYF.

This chain joins TRBV4-1 and TRBJ1-6; D gene unclear. V shed 0 bases and J shed 9 bases, with 18 bases lying between them. Germline V gives CDR1 MGHRA, CDR2 YSYEKL. This CDR3 has 17 amino acids. The CDR3 loop reads CASSQDNAGGVSSPLHF. In DNA form, the CDR3 reads TGCGCCAGCAGCCAAGATAACGCAGGTGGTGTAAGTTCACCCCTCCACTTT.

The rearrangement uses TRBV29-1 and TRBJ1-2; TRBD1 matches 10 bases. This CDR3 contains 13 residues. CDR1 and CDR2 (germline): SQVTM, ANQGSEA. V lost 4 bases and J lost 7; bases outside the gene matches: 6. CDR3 coding DNA: TGCAGCGTTGGGGGACAGGGGAACGGTGGCTACACCTTC. This encodes CSVGGQGNGGYTF.

V is TRBV30 and J is TRBJ1-6; 10 bases line up with TRBD1. Germline-derived CDR1 and CDR2 are GTSNPN and SVGIG (reference sequence). This CDR3 has 17 amino acids. V shed 4 bases, J shed 2 bases, and the junction held 8 bases outside the gene matches. CDR3 in amino acids: CAWIDRDRGPYNSPLHF. The CDR3 coding sequence is TGTGCCTGGATTGACCGGGACAGGGGACCCTATAATTCACCCCTCCACTTT.

The J gene is TRBJ1-2, the V gene TRBV6-4, with 9 bases matching TRBD1. The CDR3 has 13 residues. The J segment lost 3 bases and the V segment lost 9 bases, leaving 5 bases of the junction unmatched. In germline, CDR1 is MRHNA, CDR2 SNTAGT. The CDR3 here is CARPRQGDYGYTF. DNA of the CDR3: TGTGCCAGGCCCCGACAGGGGGACTATGGCTACACCTTC.

This chain links TRBV27 with TRBJ2-5; D not certain. The CDR3 totals 14 residues. Germline V CDR1 and CDR2: MNHEY, SMNVEV (reference sequence). Trimming took off 4 bases at V and 2 bases at J, with 11 bases between the two ends. Written as DNA, the CDR3 is TGTGCCAGCAGTTCCCAGCGAAATCAAGAGACCCAGTACTTC. This sequence encodes CASSSQRNQETQYF.

V gene TRBV7-2 combines with J gene TRBJ2-1, with 7 nucleotides matching TRBD2. After removal of 0 bases from V and 9 bases from J, the junction contained 8 bases not matched to a gene. This CDR3 spans 15 amino acids. Germline V CDR1 and CDR2: SGHTA, FQGNSA. The CDR3 coding sequence is TGTGCCAGCAGCTTAGCCGGCGGGAGTGCGGTTGAGCAGTTCTTC. The encoded protein is CASSLAGGSAVEQFF.

The V call is TRBV15, the J call TRBJ2-1; no reliable D call. From germline, CDR1 is LNHNV and CDR2 YYDKDF (reference sequence). V was shortened by 0 bases and J by 8 bases, with 14 bases between the two germline ends. This CDR3 is built from 15 residues. CDR3 sequence: CATSREAYTSHEQFF. The CDR3 DNA sequence: TGTGCCACCAGCAGAGAAGCGTATACCTCCCATGAGCAGTTCTTC.

V and J are TRBV7-3 and TRBJ1-2, with TRBD1 matching 7 bases. V lost 5 bases to trimming and J lost 7 bases; unmatched junction nucleotides: 7. The CDR3 runs to 13 residues. Per germline, CDR1 SGHTA and CDR2 FQGTGA. The CDR3 region has the DNA TGTGCCAGCAGCAGGGGACAGTTTGGTGGCTACACCTTC. Residues: CASSRGQFGGYTF.

This rearrangement joins TRBV7-2 to TRBJ2-5; D is possibly TRBD2 (5 bases). The CDR3 spans 11 residues. V was clipped by 5 bases and J by 9 bases, with 10 bases between them. In germline, CDR1 is SGHTA, CDR2 FQGNSA. Written as DNA, the CDR3 is TGTGCCAGCAGCCTCGGGATGGCCCAGTACTTC. This encodes CASSLGMAQYF.

The CDR3 nucleotides are TGTGCCAGCAGCCAAAGGACAGGTATGAACACTGAAGCTTTCTTT. This translates into CASSQRTGMNTEAFF. The V call is TRBV4-2, the J call TRBJ1-1, with 7 bases that match TRBD1. The CDR3 sequence is 15 residues long. Germline trimming cut 2 bases from V and 0 bases from J; bases unmatched to any gene: 3. Germline loops: CDR1 LGHNA, CDR2 YNFKEQ.

The chain uses TRBV3-1 (or the pseudogene TRBV3-2) and TRBJ1-1, with 7 bases fitting TRBD1. J lost 4 bases, V lost 4 bases, and 6 bases had no gene match. The CDR3 length is 14 residues. CDR1 and CDR2 from the germline V gene are LGHDT and YNNKEL (reference sequence). The CDR3 sequence: CASSRLQGSTEAFF. The DNA of the CDR3 is TGTGCCAGCAGCCGCTTACAGGGGAGCACTGAAGCTTTCTTT.

The chain uses TRBV11-2 and TRBJ2-1; the match to TRBD2 covers 8 bases. The germline V gene has CDR1 SGHAT and CDR2 FQNNGV. There are 14 residues in the CDR3. V shed 8 bases, J shed 0 bases, and the junction held 3 bases outside the gene matches. CDR3 DNA: TGTGCCAGCCGGGGGGGCAGCTCCTACAATGAGCAGTTCTTC. Translated: CASRGGSSYNEQFF.

This rearrangement joins TRBV28 to TRBJ2-7; 9 bases fit TRBD1. CDR1 MDHEN and CDR2 SYDVKM come from the germline V gene. The CDR3 totals 19 residues. With 4 bases clipped from V and 3 bases from J, the junction kept 19 bases outside the gene matches. The chain's CDR3 is CASSSGGLLYRGLIYEQYF. CDR3 coding DNA: TGTGCCAGCAGTTCCGGGGGCCTACTCTACAGGGGGCTTATCTACGAGCAGTACTTC.

The chain joins TRBV29-1 to TRBJ1-3, with D tentatively TRBD1 (6 bases). CDR1 SQVTM and CDR2 ANQGSEA come from the germline V gene. The CDR3 consists of 14 residues. The V and J ends lost 7 bases and 0 bases respectively, with 13 bases between them. CDR3 DNA sequence: TGCAGCGGCCTCTTAGGGGGCTCTGGAAACACCATATATTTT. It yields the protein CSGLLGGSGNTIYF. Drawing the rest from reference TRBV29-1 and TRBJ1-3, the complete variable domain is SAVISQKPSRDICQRGTSLTIQCQVDSQVTMMFWYRQQPGQSLTLIATANQGSEATYESGFVIDKFPISRPNLTFSTLTVSNMSPEDSSIYLCSGLLGGSGNTIYFGEGSWLTVV.